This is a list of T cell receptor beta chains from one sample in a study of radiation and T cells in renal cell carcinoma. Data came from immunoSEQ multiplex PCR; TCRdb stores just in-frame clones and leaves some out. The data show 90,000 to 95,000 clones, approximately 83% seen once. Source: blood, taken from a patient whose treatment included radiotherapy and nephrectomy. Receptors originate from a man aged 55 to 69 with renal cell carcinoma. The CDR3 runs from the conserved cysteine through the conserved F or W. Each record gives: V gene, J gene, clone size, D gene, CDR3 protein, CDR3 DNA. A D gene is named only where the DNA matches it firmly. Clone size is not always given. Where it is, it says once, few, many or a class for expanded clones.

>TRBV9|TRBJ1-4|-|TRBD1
CASSVRDSLVEKLFF
TGTGCCAGCAGCGTCCGGGACAGCCTTGTTGAAAAACTGTTTTTT
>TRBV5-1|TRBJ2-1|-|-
CASSGAGTSYNEQFF
TGCGCCAGCAGCGGGGCAGGGACTTCCTACAATGAGCAGTTCTTC
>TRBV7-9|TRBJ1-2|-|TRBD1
CASSPWTGRSGRDGYTF
TGTGCCAGCAGCCCTTGGACAGGTCGGTCGGGTCGGGATGGCTACACCTTC
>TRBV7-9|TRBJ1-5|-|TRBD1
CASSLTGGYIQPQHF
TGTGCCAGCAGCTTAACAGGGGGCTATATTCAGCCCCAGCATTTT
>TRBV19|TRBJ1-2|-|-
CASSIVRYRNYGYTF
TGTGCCAGTAGTATAGTGCGTTACAGAAACTATGGCTACACCTTC
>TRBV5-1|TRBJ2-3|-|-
CASSLLVARTDTQYF
TGCGCCAGCAGCCTCCTGGTAGCGCGCACAGATACGCAGTATTTT
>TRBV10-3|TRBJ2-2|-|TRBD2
CAIYTSGVANTGELFF
TGTGCCATCTACACTAGCGGGGTCGCGAACACCGGGGAGCTGTTTTTT
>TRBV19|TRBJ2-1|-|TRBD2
CASSIVLAGVNEQFF
TGTGCCAGTAGTATAGTGCTAGCGGGAGTTAATGAGCAGTTCTTC
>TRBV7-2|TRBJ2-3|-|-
CASSSTGQTSDTQYF
TGTGCCAGCAGCTCCACCGGACAGACGTCAGATACGCAGTATTTT
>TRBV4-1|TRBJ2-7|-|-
CASSQVSRTYEQYF
TGCGCCAGCAGCCAAGTTTCGCGGACCTACGAGCAGTACTTC
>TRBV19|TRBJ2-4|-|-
CASSIDNLAKNIQYF
TGTGCCAGTAGTATAGACAACTTAGCCAAAAACATTCAGTACTTC
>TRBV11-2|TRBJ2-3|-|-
CASSPPTDTQYF
TGTGCCAGCAGCCCCCCCACAGATACGCAGTATTTT
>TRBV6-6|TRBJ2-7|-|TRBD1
CAIGTGQGYEQYF
TGTGCCATCGGGACCGGACAGGGCTACGAGCAGTACTTC
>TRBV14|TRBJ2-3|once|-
CASSWTAMSTDTQYF
TGTGCCAGCAGCTGGACAGCGATGAGCACAGATACGCAGTATTTT
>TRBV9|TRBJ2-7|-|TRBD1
CASSRAGGNEQYF
TGTGCCAGCAGCCGGGCAGGGGGCAACGAGCAGTACTTC
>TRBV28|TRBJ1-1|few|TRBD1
CASSWTGGGPNTEAFF
TGTGCCAGCAGTTGGACAGGGGGAGGACCGAACACTGAAGCTTTCTTT
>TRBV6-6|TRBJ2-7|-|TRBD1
CASSYDRELYEQYF
TGTGCCAGCAGTTACGACAGGGAGTTGTACGAGCAGTACTTC
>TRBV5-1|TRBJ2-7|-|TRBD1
CASSVTGTETYEQYF
TGCGCCAGCAGCGTGACCGGGACAGAGACATACGAGCAGTACTTC
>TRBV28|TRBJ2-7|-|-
CASSLSGLERWQYF
TGTGCCAGCAGTTTATCGGGACTGGAACGGTGGCAGTACTTC
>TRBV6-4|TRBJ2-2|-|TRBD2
CASSATPGLATGELFF
TGTGCCAGCAGCGCCACACCGGGACTAGCGACCGGGGAGCTGTTTTTT
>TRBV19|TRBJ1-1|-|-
CASSHRDLGSEAFF
TGTGCCAGTAGTCACCGGGACCTGGGATCTGAAGCTTTCTTT
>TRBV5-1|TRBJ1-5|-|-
CASSLLGGDNQPQHF
TGCGCCAGCAGCTTGCTAGGGGGAGATAATCAGCCCCAGCATTTT
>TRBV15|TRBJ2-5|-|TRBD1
CATSRDRYQETQYF
TGTGCCACCAGCAGGGACAGGTACCAAGAGACCCAGTACTTC
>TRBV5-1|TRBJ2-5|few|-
CASSLYFGDQETQYF
TGCGCCAGCAGCTTGTATTTCGGGGACCAAGAGACCCAGTACTTC
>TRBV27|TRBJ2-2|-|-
CASSTREFRESLKTGELFF
TGTGCCAGCAGTACCCGGGAGTTCCGAGAAAGTCTGAAAACCGGGGAGCTGTTTTTT
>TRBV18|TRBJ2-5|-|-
CASSPQGETQYF
TGTGCCAGCTCACCTCAAGGGGAGACCCAGTACTTC
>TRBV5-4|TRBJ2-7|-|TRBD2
CASSLKLAGTEQYF
TGTGCCAGCAGCTTAAAACTAGCGGGGACCGAGCAGTACTTC
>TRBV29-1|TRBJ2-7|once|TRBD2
CSVERGGDEQYF
TGCAGCGTTGAGAGGGGAGGGGACGAGCAGTACTTC
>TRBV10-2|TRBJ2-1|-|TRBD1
CASRDSSSYNEQFF
TGCGCCAGTCGGGACAGTAGCTCCTACAATGAGCAGTTCTTC
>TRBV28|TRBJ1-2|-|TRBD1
CASSDRGVFYGYTF
TGTGCCAGCAGTGACAGGGGCGTCTTCTATGGCTACACCTTC
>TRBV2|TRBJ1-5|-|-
CASIAQANGQPQHF
TGTGCCAGCATCGCGCAGGCTAATGGACAGCCCCAGCATTTT
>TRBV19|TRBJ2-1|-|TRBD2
CASSSRTSGILGGNEQFF
TGTGCCAGTAGTTCCAGGACTAGCGGGATATTAGGCGGCAATGAGCAGTTCTTC
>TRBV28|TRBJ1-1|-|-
CASSLLQNTEAFF
TGTGCCAGCAGTCTACTACAGAACACTGAAGCTTTCTTT
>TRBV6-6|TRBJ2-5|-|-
CASSYSGIPQYF
TGTGCCAGCAGTTACTCTGGAATCCCCCAGTACTTC
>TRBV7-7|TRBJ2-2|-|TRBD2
CASSLTQGLAGGTGELFF
TGTGCCAGCAGCTTGACCCAGGGACTAGCGGGAGGAACCGGGGAGCTGTTTTTT
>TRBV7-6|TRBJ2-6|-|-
CASSNPGSGANVLTF
TGTGCCAGCAGCAATCCGGGCTCTGGGGCCAACGTCCTGACTTTC
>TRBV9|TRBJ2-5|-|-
CASSVDQTSGETQYF
TGTGCCAGCAGCGTAGATCAGACTAGTGGCGAGACCCAGTACTTC
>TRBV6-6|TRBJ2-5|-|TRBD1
CASRPTDRAARAQYF
TGTGCCAGCAGACCGACCGACAGGGCCGCAAGGGCCCAGTACTTC
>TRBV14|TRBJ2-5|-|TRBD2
CASSQGGGRYFEETQYF
TGTGCCAGCAGCCAAGGGGGCGGGAGATACTTCGAAGAGACCCAGTACTTC
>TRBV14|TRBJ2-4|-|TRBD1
CASSHSQGAGIQYF
TGTGCCAGCAGCCATTCACAGGGGGCTGGCATTCAGTACTTC
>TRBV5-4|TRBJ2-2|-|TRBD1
CASRDRGQTGELFF
TGTGCCAGCAGGGACAGGGGGCAGACCGGGGAGCTGTTTTTT
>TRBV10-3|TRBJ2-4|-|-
CAISEPARAKNIQYF
TGTGCCATCAGTGAGCCCGCCAGAGCCAAAAACATTCAGTACTTC
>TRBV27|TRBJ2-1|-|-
CASRGPSYYNEQFF
TGTGCCAGCAGGGGCCCCTCCTATTACAATGAGCAGTTCTTC
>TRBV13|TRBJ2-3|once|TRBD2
CASSVGAGGTDTQYF
TGTGCCAGCAGCGTAGGTGCGGGGGGCACAGATACGCAGTATTTT
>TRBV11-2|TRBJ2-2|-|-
CASSLEAMAGELFF
TGTGCCAGCAGCTTAGAGGCGATGGCCGGGGAGCTGTTTTTT
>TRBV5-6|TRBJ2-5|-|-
CASSLVLAETQYF
TGTGCCAGCAGCTTGGTCCTAGCTGAGACCCAGTACTTC